These 22 T cell receptor beta chains share one sample of origin, sequenced in a study of T cell responses to AZD1222 COVID-19 vaccine (dated by TCRdb to the early 2020s). The intended sense of this specimen's time point label: baseline before first vaccination. The library came from the immunoSEQ multiplex PCR assay. As stored in TCRdb, this immuneACCESS dataset retains in-frame rearrangements with V and J assigned. A fraction of the clones does not appear; measured against another copy, unresolved V genes explain less than half of the discrepancy, and the remainder lacks a known reason. The sample table lists some 100,000 clones, roughly nine tenths of them with a count of one. The ten top clones hold roughly a sixth of the sample. Sequences were derived from peripheral blood, sampled on day 0 of AZD1222 vaccination. These receptors were taken from an adult in good health.

The rearrangement links TRBV28 to TRBJ2-7; 14 nucleotides agree with TRBD2. Trimming removed 4 bases from V and 5 bases from J; junction bases left unmatched: 7. The CDR3 length is 16 residues. Germline-derived CDR1 and CDR2 are MDHEN and SYDVKM. As DNA, the CDR3 is TGTGCCAGCAGTTCCGGGACTAGCGGGAGTAGGCACGAGCAGTACTTC. Its translation is CASSSGTSGSRHEQYF.

This chain connects TRBV5-5 to TRBJ2-7; D possibly corresponds to TRBD1 (6 bases). The ends were cut back, 2 bases at V and 0 bases at J, with 15 bases in the middle. The V gene's germline CDR1 is SGHKS and CDR2 YYEKEE (reference sequence). The CDR3 contains 16 residues. CDR3 DNA sequence: TGTGCCAGCAGCTTCTTCCCCGACAGGAACTCCTACGAGCAGTACTTC. Encoded protein: CASSFFPDRNSYEQYF. Full variable domain (missing parts from reference TRBV5-5 and TRBJ2-7): DAGVTQSPTHLIKTRGQQVTLRCSPISGHKSVSWYQQVLGQGPQFIFQYYEKEERGRGNFPDRFSARQFPNYSSELNVNALLLGDSALYLCASSFFPDRNSYEQYFGPGTRLTVT.

The V gene is TRBV12-3 or TRBV12-4, the J gene TRBJ2-7; no definite D call. V was shortened by 5 bases and J by 3 bases, with 5 bases between the two germline ends. The CDR3 length is 11 residues. The DNA for the CDR3 is TGTGCCAGCAGTACTAACTACGAGCAGTACTTC. Its translation is CASSTNYEQYF.

The V gene is TRBV12-5, the J gene TRBJ1-5, with 8 bases identical to TRBD1. The CDR3 covers 17 residues. Germline CDR1 is LGHNT and CDR2 is FRNRAP. With V trimmed by 5 bases and J by 1 base, 10 bases remained unmatched. CDR3 protein: CASGLGAGGRSNQPQHF. In nucleotides, the CDR3 is TGTGCTAGTGGTCTGGGCGCAGGGGGCAGAAGCAATCAGCCCCAGCATTTT.

V usage is TRBV2 and J usage is TRBJ1-1; 11 bases match TRBD1. The CDR3 is 14 residues long. Germline V lookup: CDR1 SNHLY, CDR2 FYNNEI. V shed 7 bases and J 4 bases; nucleotides not matched to a gene: 5. The DNA for the CDR3 is TGTGCCAGCACCGGGACAGGGGGTTTCACTGAAGCTTTCTTT. Amino acids: CASTGTGGFTEAFF.

The chain recombines TRBV5-1 with TRBJ2-2; 11 bases agree with TRBD2. CDR3 length equals 17 residues. Germline V gives CDR1 SGHRS, CDR2 YFSETQ. V gave up 3 bases and J gave up 2 bases; unmatched junction bases: 6. CDR3: CASSSGGTSGNTGELFF. CDR3 nucleotides: TGCGCCAGCAGCTCGGGAGGGACTAGCGGAAACACCGGGGAGCTGTTTTTT.

This chain uses TRBV6-6 with TRBJ2-1; 8 positions agree with TRBD2. This CDR3 comprises 14 residues. Germline V gives CDR1 MNHNY, CDR2 SVGAGI (reference sequence). Trimming took 5 bases from V and 7 from J; bases not matched to a gene: 7. CDR3 protein: CASSASGGGNEQFF. CDR3 DNA sequence: TGTGCCAGCAGTGCGTCCGGGGGGGGGAATGAGCAGTTCTTC.

The V gene is TRBV7-2, the J gene TRBJ2-1, with D perhaps TRBD2 (6 bases). The V end was cut by 3 bases, the J end by 12 bases, with 18 bases between. Germline CDR1 and CDR2: SGHTA and FQGNSA. CDR3 length: 14 amino acids. CDR3 DNA: TGTGCCAGCAGCTTGACGCAGGGATGGAGGGGGCAGTTCTTC. Residues: CASSLTQGWRGQFF. Full variable domain (outside the CDR3, taken from reference TRBV7-2 and TRBJ2-1): GAGVSQSPSNKVTEKGKDVELRCDPISGHTALYWYRQSLGQGLEFLIYFQGNSAPDKSGLPSDRFSAERTGGSVSTLTIQRTQQEDSAVYLCASSLTQGWRGQFFGPGTRLTVL.

The V gene is TRBV5-6, the J gene TRBJ2-7; D may be TRBD1 (6 bases). Trimming took 9 bases from V and 6 from J, leaving 19 bases between them. Per germline, CDR1 SGHDT and CDR2 YYEEEE. The CDR3 consists of 13 residues. CDR3 sequence (DNA): TGTGCCACGTCAGACAGGTCAAGTGTCGAGCAGTACTTC. This codes for CATSDRSSVEQYF. The entire variable domain, with the rest obtained from reference TRBV5-6 and TRBJ2-7, is as follows: DAGVTQSPTHLIKTRGQQVTLRCSPKSGHDTVSWYQQALGQGPQFIFQYYEEEERQRGNFPDRFSGHQFPNYSSELNVNALLLGDSALYLCATSDRSSVEQYFGPGTRLTVT.

The chain uses TRBV5-8 and TRBJ2-7; D remains ambiguous. With 0 bases removed from V and 0 bases from J, the gap between germline ends came to 13 bases. Germline-derived CDR1 and CDR2 are SGHTS and YDEGEE. The CDR3 runs 16 residues. CDR3 sequence reads: CASSLVFGSSSYEQYF. The CDR3 DNA reads TGTGCCAGCAGCTTGGTTTTCGGCAGCAGCTCCTACGAGCAGTACTTC.

The chain recombines TRBV11-2 with TRBJ2-7; TRBD2 aligns across 7 bases. CDR1 is SGHAT and CDR2 is FQNNGV in the germline V gene. The CDR3 is 14 amino acids. J gave up 0 bases and V 3 bases, and 2 bases lay outside the gene matches. The CDR3 protein is CASSLSGNSYEQYF. As DNA, the CDR3 is TGTGCCAGCAGCTTGAGCGGGAACTCCTACGAGCAGTACTTC.

In this sample, this clone turned up once. The genes are TRBV9 and TRBJ2-1; the D is unclear. The V and J ends lost 0 bases and 0 bases respectively, with 7 bases between them. Germline-derived CDR1 and CDR2 are SGDLS and YYNGEE. The CDR3 runs to 15 residues. Here the CDR3 DNA reads TGTGCCAGCAGCGTAGATGGCACCTCCTACAATGAGCAGTTCTTC. Its translation is CASSVDGTSYNEQFF.

The chain joins TRBV28 to TRBJ1-1; no firm D call. V was cut by 5 bases and J by 1 base, with 11 bases left in between. The CDR3 has 14 residues. Germline assignment: CDR1 MDHEN and CDR2 SYDVKM. In DNA, the CDR3 is TGTGCCAGCAGTGCAACTGACGGGAACACTGAAGCTTTCTTT. Protein product: CASSATDGNTEAFF.

The chain uses TRBV5-1 and TRBJ2-7, with D perhaps matching TRBD1 (5 bases). Germline V gene data show CDR1 as SGHRS and CDR2 as YFSETQ. The V end was cut by 3 bases, the J end by 3 bases, with 7 bases between. CDR3 length equals 12 residues. CDR3 loop: CASSSGNYEQYF. The DNA of the CDR3 is TGCGCCAGCAGCTCAGGGAACTACGAGCAGTACTTC.

This clone has only a few counts. This chain joins TRBV11-2 and TRBJ2-2; no clear D. Trimming removed 2 bases at V and 0 bases at J, with 10 bases between. The germline V gene has CDR1 SGHAT and CDR2 FQNNGV. This CDR3 comprises 16 residues. This chain's CDR3 is CASSLRRPANTGELFF. The DNA for the CDR3 is TGTGCCAGCAGCTTAAGGCGGCCCGCGAACACCGGGGAGCTGTTTTTT.

The chain couples TRBV4-1 to TRBJ2-2, with 10 bases identical to TRBD1. Germline lookup yields CDR1 MGHRA and CDR2 YSYEKL. Losses at the gene ends were 7 bases for V and 4 bases for J; bases not matched to a gene: 6. The CDR3 is 15 amino acids. The CDR3 spells CASKRGQGPTGELFF. The CDR3 bases are TGCGCCAGCAAGCGGGGACAGGGGCCCACCGGGGAGCTGTTTTTT.

V gene TRBV10-1 combines with J gene TRBJ2-7; 9 nucleotides match TRBD1. Germline loops: CDR1 WNHNN, CDR2 SYGVQD (reference sequence). Unmatched junction bases numbered 8, after V lost 3 bases and J lost 5 bases. This CDR3 is built from 15 residues. DNA for the CDR3: TGCGCCAGCAGTGAACATGGGACAGGGCAGGACGAGCAGTACTTC. Translation: CASSEHGTGQDEQYF.

This chain joins TRBV5-1 and TRBJ2-7; 9 nucleotides line up with TRBD1. This CDR3 has 15 residues. Per germline, CDR1 SGHRS and CDR2 YFSETQ. Trimming took 4 bases from V and 2 from J; bases not matched to a gene: 7. CDR3 protein: CASSKGQGDPYEQYF. In DNA form, the CDR3 reads TGCGCCAGCAGCAAGGGACAGGGAGATCCCTACGAGCAGTACTTC.

The V gene is TRBV7-2, the J gene TRBJ1-3, with D possibly matching TRBD1 (6 bases). Germline V gene sequence: CDR1 SGHTA, CDR2 FQGNSA. The V end was cut by 5 bases, the J end by 0 bases, with 14 bases between. The CDR3 covers 16 residues. The CDR3 region is CASSPQTTGSGNTIYF. The CDR3 bases are TGTGCCAGCAGCCCCCAAACGACAGGCTCTGGAAACACCATATATTTT.

V and J are TRBV7-5 and TRBJ2-4. TRBV7-5 is an annotated pseudogene. This CDR3 has 18 amino acids. Here the CDR3 DNA reads TGTGCCAGAAGCCCAGGTCGGACCCATGGTTTCGCCAAAAACATTCAGTACTTC. Protein sequence: CARSPGRTHGFAKNIQYF.

This chain joins TRBV6-6 and TRBJ2-1; D gene unclear. The germline gives CDR1 MNHNY, CDR2 SVGAGI (reference sequence). This CDR3 is built from 14 residues. V lost 5 bases and J 6 bases, leaving 14 bases between the germline ends. In nucleotides, the CDR3 is TGTGCCAGCAGTCTACGTACATATGGCAATGAGCAGTTCTTC. Its protein is CASSLRTYGNEQFF.

J is TRBJ2-7 and V is TRBV27, with 7 bases identical to TRBD1. Per the germline V gene, CDR1 is MNHEY and CDR2 is SMNVEV (reference sequence). Trimming cost V 5 bases and J 7 bases; bases outside gene matches: 5. The CDR3 is 12 residues long. CDR3 in amino acids: CASSPQGPEQYF. The DNA for the CDR3 is TGTGCCAGCAGTCCACAGGGGCCGGAGCAGTACTTC.